The 22 T cell receptor beta chains below all came from one sample that was sequenced in a study of cytomegalovirus exposure and HLA in healthy donors. Vbeta (60) and Jbeta (13) primers were used in the PCR. Using immunoSEQ multiplex PCR, the repertoire was profiled, and TCRdb retains in-frame clones only, with some absent. The sample shows around 89,000 clones, roughly 80% of them seen only once. The sample taken for sequencing was PBMCs. The receptors come from a girl aged 2-10 years in good health and CMV-seropositive.

The chain joins TRBV9 to TRBJ2-7; 9 bases align to TRBD2. Trimming cost V 3 bases and J 4 bases; bases outside gene matches: 8. The germline V gene encodes CDR1 SGDLS and CDR2 YYNGEE. This CDR3 contains 15 residues. CDR3 in DNA: TGTGCCAGCAGCGGAGGGACTAGCTACGGGTACGAGCAGTACTTC. It codes for CASSGGTSYGYEQYF.

The chain joins TRBV5-1 to TRBJ2-7, with D tentatively TRBD1 (6 bases). V lost 0 bases, J lost 0 bases, and 16 bases lay in between. Germline loops: CDR1 SGHRS, CDR2 YFSETQ. The CDR3 totals 17 residues. CDR3 sequence: CASSLVPGQLNSYEQYF. The DNA for the CDR3 is TGCGCCAGCAGCTTGGTACCGGGACAATTAAACTCCTACGAGCAGTACTTC.

This chain connects TRBV10-3 to TRBJ2-7, with 10 bases aligning to TRBD1. V trimming: 6 bases; J trimming: 6 bases; junction bases outside the gene matches: 17. The CDR3 has 17 residues. Germline lookup yields CDR1 ENHRY and CDR2 SYGVKD. Written as DNA, the CDR3 is TGTGCCATCAGAGGACAGGGGGTTAGCGGGATGTTGGGCGAGCAGTACTTC. This sequence encodes CAIRGQGVSGMLGEQYF.

The CDR3 bases are TGTGCCAGCAGTGAGGGGGGGAGGATCACAGATACGCAGTATTTT. Translated, it gives CASSEGGRITDTQYF. This chain connects TRBV27 to TRBJ2-3, with D maybe TRBD2 (7 bases). V was cut by 5 bases and J by 2 bases, with 14 bases left in between. The CDR3 has 15 amino acids. The V gene's germline CDR1 is MNHEY and CDR2 SMNVEV (reference sequence).

The chain couples TRBV7-2 to TRBJ1-2, with D unclear. V shed 1 base and J shed 3 bases, with 12 bases lying between them. The CDR3 is 15 amino acids. Germline lookup yields CDR1 SGHTA and CDR2 FQGNSA. In nucleotides, the CDR3 is TGTGCCAGCAGCTTAGAGGAGGGTTCGTACTATGGCTACACCTTC. Amino acids: CASSLEEGSYYGYTF.

The rearrangement uses TRBV6-6 and TRBJ2-5; 8 bases match TRBD2. There are 14 residues in the CDR3. Germline V CDR1 and CDR2: MNHNY, SVGAGI (reference sequence). J lost 4 bases, V lost 2 bases, and 3 bases had no gene match. CDR3 nucleotide sequence: TGTGCCAGCAGTTACGGACTAGCTAGAGAGACCCAGTACTTC. Encoded protein: CASSYGLARETQYF.

V is TRBV28 and J is TRBJ2-5; the D gene is possibly TRBD1 (5 bases). Trimming left V 7 bases short and J 2 bases short, with 23 bases between. In germline, CDR1 is MDHEN, CDR2 SYDVKM. The CDR3 contains 17 residues. The CDR3 region is CASIPSLGLQAQETQYF. The CDR3 region has the DNA TGTGCCAGCATACCTTCCCTCGGGCTACAGGCACAAGAGACCCAGTACTTC.

In the case of this clone: The junction shows a germline mismatch at one end, possibly a read error. Other DNA sequences in the sample encode the same CDR3. The rearrangement uses TRBV18 and TRBJ2-2, with D uncertain. CDR3 length: 15 residues. The germline V gene encodes CDR1 KGHSH and CDR2 LQKENI. CDR3 DNA: TGCGCCAGCTCTCCCCGACTCCAGAACACCGGGGAGCTGTTTTTT. This translates into CASSPRLQNTGELFF.

The chain is built from TRBV7-8 and TRBJ2-5; D not resolved. The CDR3 is 12 residues long. Germline loops: CDR1 SGHVS, CDR2 FQNEAQ. With 1 base removed from V and 4 bases from J, the gap between germline ends came to 4 bases. CDR3 protein: CASSLDRETQYF. CDR3 bases: TGTGCCAGCAGCTTAGATAGAGAGACCCAGTACTTC.

This chain joins TRBV1 and TRBJ2-6; the table's D call of TRBD1 was not tested on the DNA. TRBV1 is assigned pseudogene status. The CDR3 is 19 amino acids. For the CDR3, the DNA is TGCACCAGCAGGCACTACACGGGACAGGGGGCGGCCGGGGCCAACGTCCTGACTTTC. Translated: CTSRHYTGQGAAGANVLTF.

V usage is TRBV12-5 and J usage is TRBJ1-3; no definite D call. V shed 0 bases and J shed 4 bases, with 25 bases lying between them. This CDR3 contains 20 residues. In germline, CDR1 is LGHNT, CDR2 FRNRAP. CDR3 region: CASGLVREGGLLMLGNTIYF. The DNA of the CDR3 is TGTGCTAGTGGTTTGGTACGCGAGGGAGGTCTTCTCATGCTAGGAAACACCATATATTTT.

The V gene is TRBV4-2, the J gene TRBJ2-1, with 10 bases fitting TRBD2. Germline V gives CDR1 LGHNA, CDR2 YNFKEQ. The ends lost 4 bases at V and 10 bases at J; junction bases unmatched: 10. This CDR3 contains 15 residues. The CDR3 protein is CASSPRGDSGREQFF. The CDR3 region has the DNA TGTGCCAGCAGCCCCCGGGGGGATAGCGGGAGGGAGCAGTTCTTC.

The chain carries TRBV29-1 and TRBJ1-4; the D is unclear. There are 11 residues in the CDR3. Trimming removed 7 bases from V and 12 bases from J, with 15 bases in between. Germline CDR1 reads SQVTM; CDR2 reads ANQGSEA. The CDR3 DNA is TGCAGCGCCGCTTCCGCGGGTGAACTGTTTTTT. Translating gives CSAASAGELFF.

The chain couples TRBV6-5 to TRBJ2-1; tentatively, D is TRBD2 (5 bases). Germline V lookup: CDR1 MNHEY, CDR2 SVGAGI. The V and J ends lost 0 bases and 9 bases respectively, with 12 bases between them. This CDR3 contains 14 residues. The DNA of the CDR3 is TGTGCCAGCAGTTACTCGAATTTGGGGAGTGAGCAGTTCTTC. Amino acid sequence: CASSYSNLGSEQFF.

This clone was observed a handful of times. The V call is TRBV6-1, the J call TRBJ2-3, with TRBD2 identical over 10 bases. The germline V gene has CDR1 MNHNS and CDR2 SASEGT. V trimming: 4 bases; J trimming: 3 bases; junction bases outside the gene matches: 10. CDR3 length: 17 amino acids. The CDR3 DNA reads as TGTGCCAGCAGTGCCGGGACTAGCGCTAGCGGGACAGATACGCAGTATTTT. It specifies CASSAGTSASGTDTQYF.

This rearrangement joins TRBV4-1 to TRBJ1-4; D gene uncertain. The germline gives CDR1 MGHRA, CDR2 YSYEKL. The length of the CDR3 is 14 residues. Trimming removed 3 bases from V and 2 bases from J, with 7 bases in between. The CDR3 DNA reads as TGCGCCAGCAGCCATGCTCGGACTAATGAAAAACTGTTTTTT. Its protein is CASSHARTNEKLFF.

The chain links TRBV7-2 to TRBJ2-1; 13 bases are a match to TRBD2. The CDR3 spans 16 residues. Germline CDR1 and CDR2: SGHTA and FQGNSA. The V and J ends lost 0 bases and 8 bases, in that order; junction bases with no gene match: 4. The CDR3 reads CASSLALLAGGDEQFF. The CDR3 nucleotides read TGTGCCAGCAGCTTAGCGTTACTAGCGGGAGGGGATGAGCAGTTCTTC. The full variable domain, completed using reference TRBV7-2 and TRBJ2-1, is GAGVSQSPSNKVTEKGKDVELRCDPISGHTALYWYRQSLGQGLEFLIYFQGNSAPDKSGLPSDRFSAERTGGSVSTLTIQRTQQEDSAVYLCASSLALLAGGDEQFFGPGTRLTVL.

Comments on this clone: One end of the junction is discordant with germline, which a read error may explain. The CDR3: CTSSPQGYEAFF. In nucleotides, the CDR3 is TGTACCAGTAGTCCGCAGGGATATGAAGCTTTCTTT. V usage is TRBV19 and J usage is TRBJ1-1; tentatively, D is TRBD1 (5 bases). This CDR3 has 12 residues. CDR1 LNHDA and CDR2 SQIVND come from the germline V gene (reference sequence).

The rearrangement joins TRBV29-1 to TRBJ2-3; TRBD2 matches 10 bases. Germline-derived CDR1 and CDR2 are SQVTM and ANQGSEA. Trimming removed 0 bases from V and 6 bases from J; junction bases left unmatched: 12. The CDR3 is made up of 17 amino acids. Here the CDR3 DNA reads TGCAGCGTTGAAGATCCGAAAGGGCTAGCGGGAGAGGATACGCAGTATTTT. This gives the protein CSVEDPKGLAGEDTQYF.

CDR3 DNA: TGTGCGTCGTCCTTAGCGGCCGCCTACAATGAGCAGTTCTTC. Translation gives CASSLAAAYNEQFF. The chain uses TRBV6-5 and TRBJ2-1; D may be TRBD2 (6 bases). The CDR3 is 14 amino acids. Germline assignment: CDR1 MNHEY and CDR2 SVGAGI.

J is TRBJ1-1 and V is TRBV9; no reliable D call. Germline-derived CDR1 and CDR2 are SGDLS and YYNGEE. The V end was cut by 1 base, the J end by 2 bases, with 9 bases between. The CDR3 totals 14 residues. The CDR3 coding sequence is TGTGCCAGCAGCGTATCGGGTACTAACACTGAAGCTTTCTTT. This sequence encodes CASSVSGTNTEAFF.

This chain joins TRBV2 and TRBJ1-2; TRBD1 might be the D (6 bases). The V gene lost 4 bases and the J gene lost 2 bases, with 8 bases spanning the gap. The CDR3 contains 13 residues. The germline V gene encodes CDR1 SNHLY and CDR2 FYNNEI. The CDR3 DNA sequence: TGTGCCAGCAGTGGCGGACAGAACTATGGCTACACCTTC. It encodes CASSGGQNYGYTF. The complete variable domain, with remaining parts taken from reference TRBV2 and TRBJ1-2, reads EPEVTQTPSHQVTQMGQEVILRCVPISNHLYFYWYRQILGQKVEFLVSFYNNEISEKSEIFDDQFSVERPDGSNFTLKIRSTKLEDSAMYFCASSGGQNYGYTFGSGTRLTVV.